Following are 13 T cell receptor beta chains from one sample sequenced in a study of blood T cells in healthy people across ages. Next came a second PCR, run for roughly 7 to 12 cycles, which used a sample-barcoded 5' primer along with a J-beta primer mix. TCRdb fed the 5' RACE reads into MiXCR, producing one record per CDR3 protein. Of around 990,000 distinct CDR3 sequences in the sample, about 23% are singletons; the top ten hold around 0.75%. The same data also went into a second study, on T cells of mothers and their children.

The material sequenced was blood. The receptors were gathered from a girl aged 2-10 years in good health.

This clonotype was detected only a few times. The germline gene is not matched at one end of the junction; a read error may be the cause. The rearrangement links TRBV7-9 to TRBJ2-5; 9 bases align to TRBD2. The J call is uncertain, as TRBJ2-1 better fits the DNA end. The CDR3 consists of 14 residues. The germline V gene has CDR1 SEHNR and CDR2 FQNEAQ (reference sequence). In DNA, the CDR3 is TGTGCCGGCAGCTTAGCGGGAGAAGTCGATGAGCAGTTCTTC. Translated, it gives CAGSLAGEVDEQFF.

This clonotype appeared a few times. The chain combines TRBV29-1 with TRBJ1-2; 7 nucleotides agree with TRBD1. Germline-derived CDR1 and CDR2 are SQVTM and ANQGSEA. V dropped 4 bases and J dropped 2; count of bases not matched to a gene: 1. The CDR3 extends over 12 amino acids. For the CDR3, the DNA is TGCAGCGTTGCGGACAGGAACTATGGCTACACCTTC. Translated, it gives CSVADRNYGYTF.

In this sample, this clonotype turned up a few times. The chain links TRBV24-1 to TRBJ2-2; no reliable D call. The ends were cut back, 0 bases at V and 6 bases at J, with 4 bases in the middle. The CDR3 contains 13 residues. The germline V gene has CDR1 KGHDR and CDR2 SFDVKD. CDR3 sequence reads: CATSDLGPGELFF. The DNA of the CDR3 is TGTGCCACCAGTGATTTGGGGCCCGGGGAGCTGTTTTTT.

This clonotype was counted a few times. The V and J genes are TRBV12-3 or TRBV12-4 and TRBJ1-2; 7 nucleotides line up with TRBD1. The CDR3 totals 14 residues. Losses at the gene ends were 3 bases for V and 5 bases for J; bases not matched to a gene: 6. CDR3 DNA: TGTGCCAGCAGTTTGGGGGGACAGACTTATGGCTACACCTTC. It is translated as CASSLGGQTYGYTF.

V and J are TRBV10-3 and TRBJ1-5; tentative D call: TRBD1 (5 bases). The V and J ends lost 2 bases and 4 bases respectively, with 9 bases between them. The germline V gene encodes CDR1 ENHRY and CDR2 SYGVKD. This CDR3 has 14 amino acids. The CDR3 coding sequence is TGTGCCATCAGTGAGCTTGACAGTAATCAGCCCCAGCATTTT. It translates to CAISELDSNQPQHF.

This clonotype was detected many times. V usage is TRBV20-1 and J usage is TRBJ2-5; D unresolved. Deletions cut 1 base from V and 5 bases from J, with 14 bases between. Germline CDR1 DFQATT, CDR2 SNEGSKA (reference sequence). The CDR3 sequence is 14 residues long. The DNA of the CDR3 is TGCAGTGCTAGAGTTAGGGTAAACTCGGAGACCCAGTACTTC. Translated, it gives CSARVRVNSETQYF.

Only a few counts were recorded for this clonotype. This chain links TRBV29-1 with TRBJ1-1; D is ambiguous. Per the germline V gene, CDR1 is SQVTM and CDR2 is ANQGSEA. Deletions cut 5 bases from V and 6 bases from J, with 1 base between. The CDR3 covers 8 residues. In DNA form, the CDR3 reads TGCAGCGTTTCTGAAGCTTTCTTT. This gives the protein CSVSEAFF. Together with reference TRBV29-1 and TRBJ1-1, the CDR3 gives the full variable domain: SAVISQKPSRDICQRGTSLTIQCQVDSQVTMMFWYRQQPGQSLTLIATANQGSEATYESGFVIDKFPISRPNLTFSTLTVSNMSPEDSSIYLCSVSEAFFGQGTRLTVV.

This clonotype has a handful of counts. The CDR3 DNA reads as TGTGCCAGCAGCTTAATTAGCGGGGGGGCCCGGGAGACCCAGTACTTC. Encoded protein: CASSLISGGARETQYF. The chain joins TRBV7-2 to TRBJ2-5, with 11 bases that match TRBD2. V was pared by 2 bases and J by 5 bases, with 7 bases of the junction left unmatched. Germline V lookup: CDR1 SGHTA, CDR2 FQGNSA. CDR3 size: 16 residues.

The gene calls are TRBV6-6 and TRBJ1-2; 9 bases are shared with TRBD1. The CDR3 is 13 amino acids. The germline gives CDR1 MNHNY, CDR2 SVGAGI (reference sequence). V shed 7 bases, J shed 8 bases, and the junction held 8 bases outside the gene matches. CDR3 nucleotides: TGTGCCAGCAATTCGGGACAGGGCTACGGCTACACCTTC. As protein: CASNSGQGYGYTF.

The chain carries TRBV6-5 and TRBJ2-1; a possible D gene is TRBD1 (6 bases). Trimming cost V 2 bases and J 9 bases, with 17 bases left between them. The CDR3 sequence is 15 residues long. Germline CDR1 and CDR2: MNHEY and SVGAGI. The CDR3 sequence is CASSYVGGAGAEQFF. CDR3 DNA sequence: TGTGCCAGCAGTTACGTTGGGGGCGCTGGGGCTGAGCAGTTCTTC.

The V and J genes are TRBV6-2 or TRBV6-3 and TRBJ2-7, with D tentatively TRBD1 (5 bases). The J call is uncertain, as TRBJ2-5 better fits the DNA end. Germline loops: CDR1 MNHEY, CDR2 SVGEGT. CDR3 length: 12 residues. The CDR3 DNA sequence: TGTGCCAGCAGTTACCAGGGAGAGACCCAGTACTTC. Translating it yields CASSYQGETQYF.

The chain recombines TRBV28 with TRBJ2-2; D is perhaps TRBD1 (6 bases). The CDR3 totals 17 residues. V was trimmed by 6 bases and J by 3 bases, leaving 20 bases between them. The germline V gene has CDR1 MDHEN and CDR2 SYDVKM. CDR3 region: CASRLPQGSEDTGELFF. DNA of the CDR3: TGTGCCAGCAGACTCCCCCAGGGGAGCGAAGACACCGGGGAGCTGTTTTTT.

This clonotype appeared a few times. The genes are TRBV6-1 and TRBJ2-4; 7 bases are a match to TRBD2. The CDR3 is made up of 14 amino acids. Germline V gene sequence: CDR1 MNHNS, CDR2 SASEGT. The ends lost 5 bases at V and 6 bases at J; junction bases unmatched: 7. The CDR3 region is CASSWEGPLNIQYF. The CDR3 DNA follows: TGTGCCAGCAGTTGGGAGGGGCCGTTAAACATTCAGTACTTC.